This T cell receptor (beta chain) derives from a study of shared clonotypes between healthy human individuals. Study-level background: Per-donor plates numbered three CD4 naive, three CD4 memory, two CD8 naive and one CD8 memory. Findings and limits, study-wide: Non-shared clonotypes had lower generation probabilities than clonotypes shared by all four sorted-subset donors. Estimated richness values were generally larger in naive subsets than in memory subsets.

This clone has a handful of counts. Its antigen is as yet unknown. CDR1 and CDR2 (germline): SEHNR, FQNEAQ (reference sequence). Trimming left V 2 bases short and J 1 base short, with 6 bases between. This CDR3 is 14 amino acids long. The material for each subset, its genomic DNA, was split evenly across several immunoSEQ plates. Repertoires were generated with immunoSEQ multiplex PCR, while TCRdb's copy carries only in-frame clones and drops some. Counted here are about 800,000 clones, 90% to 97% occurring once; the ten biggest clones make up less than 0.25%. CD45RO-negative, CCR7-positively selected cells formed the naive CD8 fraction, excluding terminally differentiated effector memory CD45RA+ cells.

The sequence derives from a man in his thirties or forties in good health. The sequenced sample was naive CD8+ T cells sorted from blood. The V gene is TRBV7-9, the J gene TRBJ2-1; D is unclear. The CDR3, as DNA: TGTGCCAGCAGCTTAAGGGATTCCTACAATGAGCAGTTCTTC. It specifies CASSLRDSYNEQFF. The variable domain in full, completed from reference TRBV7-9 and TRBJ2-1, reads DTGVSQNPRHKITKRGQNVTFRCDPISEHNRLYWYRQTLGQGPEFLTYFQNEAQLEKSRLLSDRFSAERPKGSFSTLEIQRTEQGDSAMYLCASSLRDSYNEQFFGPGTRLTVL.